This entry lists 2 T cell receptor beta chains sequenced from one sample in a study of blood T cell repertoires in COVID-19. Measured with immunoSEQ multiplex PCR; TCRdb has only the in-frame clones, and not every one. The sample records about 120,000 clones, 80% to 90% being singletons. Specimen: peripheral blood. Receptors were obtained from a man between 65 and 85 years old with active or convalescent COVID-19.

The CDR3 DNA reads TGTGCCAGCAGCTATGTTCAGGGGTCGGGGGGTAATCAGCCCCAGCATTTT. This sequence encodes CASSYVQGSGGNQPQHF. The chain couples TRBV7-8 to TRBJ1-5, with D possibly TRBD1 on 6 matching bases. The CDR3 is 17 residues long. Germline V gene sequence: CDR1 SGHVS, CDR2 FQNEAQ. Trimming took 4 bases from V and 4 from J, leaving 20 bases between them.

The chain carries TRBV15 and TRBJ2-2; TRBD1 agrees at 7 bases. V gave up 9 bases and J gave up 4 bases; unmatched junction bases: 8. Germline CDR1 reads LNHNV; CDR2 reads YYDKDF (reference sequence). The CDR3 loop spans 14 amino acids. The CDR3 sequence is CATEAGGFTGELFF. The CDR3 nucleotides are TGTGCCACGGAGGCAGGGGGTTTCACCGGGGAGCTGTTTTTT.